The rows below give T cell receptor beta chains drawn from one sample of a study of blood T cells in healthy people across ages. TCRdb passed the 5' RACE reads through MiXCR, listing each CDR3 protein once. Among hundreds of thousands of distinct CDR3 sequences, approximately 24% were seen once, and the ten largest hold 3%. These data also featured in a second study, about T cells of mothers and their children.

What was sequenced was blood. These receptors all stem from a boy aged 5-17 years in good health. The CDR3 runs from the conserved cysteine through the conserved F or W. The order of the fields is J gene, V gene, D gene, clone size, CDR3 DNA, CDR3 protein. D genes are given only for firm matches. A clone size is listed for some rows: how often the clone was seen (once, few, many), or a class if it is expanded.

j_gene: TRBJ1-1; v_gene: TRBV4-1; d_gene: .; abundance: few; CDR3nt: TGCGCCAGCAGCCAATGGGACACTGAAGCTTTCTTT; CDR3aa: CASSQWDTEAFF
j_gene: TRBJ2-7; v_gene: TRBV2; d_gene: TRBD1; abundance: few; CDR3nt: TGTGCCAGCAGTGATCGGCAGGGGGTCTATGAGCAGTACTTC; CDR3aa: CASSDRQGVYEQYF
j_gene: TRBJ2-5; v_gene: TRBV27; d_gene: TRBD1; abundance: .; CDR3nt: TGTGCCAGCAGTTTTACAGGGGGCAGGGAGACCCAGTACTTC; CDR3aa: CASSFTGGRETQYF
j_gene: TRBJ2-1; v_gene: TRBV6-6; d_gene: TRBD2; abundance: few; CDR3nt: TGTGCCAGCAGTCGGATGGGGACTAGCGGGTTAAGAGAGCAGTTCTTC; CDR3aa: CASSRMGTSGLREQFF
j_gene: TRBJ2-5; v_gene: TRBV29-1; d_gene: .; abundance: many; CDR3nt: TGCAGCGTTGTGGGGGGGGGCAGGGAGGTCGGAGAGACCCAGTACTTC; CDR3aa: CSVVGGGREVGETQYF
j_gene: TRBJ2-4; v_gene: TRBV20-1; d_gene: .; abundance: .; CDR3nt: TGCAGTGCTAGAGGGGAGAGCAAAAACATTCAGTACTTC; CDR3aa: CSARGESKNIQYF
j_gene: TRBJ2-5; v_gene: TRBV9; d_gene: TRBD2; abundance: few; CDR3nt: TGTGCCAGCAGCTCCAGCGGGGAACAAGAGACCCAGTACTTC; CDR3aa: CASSSSGEQETQYF
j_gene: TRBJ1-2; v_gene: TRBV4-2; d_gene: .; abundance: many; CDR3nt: TGTGCCAGCAGCCAGGCTGCAGGGACGCGTAACTATGGCTACACCTTC; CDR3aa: CASSQAAGTRNYGYTF
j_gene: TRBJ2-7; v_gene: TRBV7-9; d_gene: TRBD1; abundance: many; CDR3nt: TGTGCCAGCAGCCCGGGGCAGGGGGTTTCCTACGAGCAGTACTTC; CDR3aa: CASSPGQGVSYEQYF
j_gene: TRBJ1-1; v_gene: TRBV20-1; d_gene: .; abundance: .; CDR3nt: TGCAGTGCTGCCCCCCCGGGTGTGGAGAACACTGAAGCTTTCTTT; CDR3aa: CSAAPPGVENTEAFF
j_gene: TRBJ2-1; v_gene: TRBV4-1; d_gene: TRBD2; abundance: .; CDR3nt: TGCGCCAGCAGCCTCCTCGGACTAGCGGGGGACAATGAGCAGTTCTTC; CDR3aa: CASSLLGLAGDNEQFF
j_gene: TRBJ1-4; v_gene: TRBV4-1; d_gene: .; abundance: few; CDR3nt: TGCGCCAGCAGCCAAGGCCATGAAAAACTGTTTTTT; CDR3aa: CASSQGHEKLFF
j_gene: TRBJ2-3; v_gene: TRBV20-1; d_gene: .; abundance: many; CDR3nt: TGCAGTGCTAGAGTAACAGATACGCAGTATTTT; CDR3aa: CSARVTDTQYF
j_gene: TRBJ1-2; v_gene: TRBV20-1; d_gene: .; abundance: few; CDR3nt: TGCAGTGCTAGAGACAACTCAGGGTATGGCTACACCTTC; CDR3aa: CSARDNSGYGYTF
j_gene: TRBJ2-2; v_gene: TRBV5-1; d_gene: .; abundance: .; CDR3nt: TGCGCCAGCAGCTTGGCCTTCTCGGACACCGGGGAGCTGTTTTTT; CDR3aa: CASSLAFSDTGELFF
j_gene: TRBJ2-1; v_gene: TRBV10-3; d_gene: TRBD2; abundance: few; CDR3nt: TGTGCCATCAGTGAGTCAGACCCGGGACTAGGAGGAAATGAGCAGTTCTTC; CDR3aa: CAISESDPGLGGNEQFF
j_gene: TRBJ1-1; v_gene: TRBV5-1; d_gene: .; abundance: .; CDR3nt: TGCGCCAGCAGCTTGGGGACGGGGCCCACGAACACTGAAGCTTTCTTT; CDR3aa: CASSLGTGPTNTEAFF
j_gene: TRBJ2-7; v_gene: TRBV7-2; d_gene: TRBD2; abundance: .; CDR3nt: TGTGCCAGCAGCTCGGCCGCCGGGACTAGGAGGGTAAGCGAGCAGTACTTC; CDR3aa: CASSSAAGTRRVSEQYF
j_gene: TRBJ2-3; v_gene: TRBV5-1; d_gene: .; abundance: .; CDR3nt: TGCGCCAGCAGCTTGGTCCTCGGGGTCCCCGATACGCAGTATTTT; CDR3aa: CASSLVLGVPDTQYF
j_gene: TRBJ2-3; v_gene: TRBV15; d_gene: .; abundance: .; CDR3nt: TGTGCCACCAGCAGAGGGGGAGCAGCATCCACAGATACGCAGTATTTT; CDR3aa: CATSRGGAASTDTQYF
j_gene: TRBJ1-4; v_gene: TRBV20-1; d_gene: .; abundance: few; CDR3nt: TGCAGTGCCCTCGCCCCCAGAAATGAAAAACTGTTTTTT; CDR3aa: CSALAPRNEKLFF
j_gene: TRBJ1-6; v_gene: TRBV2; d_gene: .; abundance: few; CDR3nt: TGTGCCAGCAGTGAAGTTGGTCAGGGTGCTTCACCCCTCCACTTT; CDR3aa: CASSEVGQGASPLHF
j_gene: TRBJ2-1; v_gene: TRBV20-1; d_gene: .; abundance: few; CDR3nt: TGCAGTGCTAGGGAGACAGTGACTTCCTACAATGAGCAGTTCTTC; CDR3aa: CSARETVTSYNEQFF
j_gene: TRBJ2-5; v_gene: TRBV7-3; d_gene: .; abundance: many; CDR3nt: TGTGCCAGCAGCTTAACGGGGGATCAAGAGACCCAGTACTTC; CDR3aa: CASSLTGDQETQYF
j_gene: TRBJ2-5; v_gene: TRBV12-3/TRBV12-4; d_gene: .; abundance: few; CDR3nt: TGTGCCAGCAGCCTCTGGACAGAAGAGACCCAGTACTTC; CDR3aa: CASSLWTEETQYF
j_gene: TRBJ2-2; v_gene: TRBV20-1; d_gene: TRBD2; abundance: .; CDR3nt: TGCAGTGCTAGAGATGGCGGGGGGCCGGGCACCGGGGAGCTGTTTTTT; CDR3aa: CSARDGGGPGTGELFF
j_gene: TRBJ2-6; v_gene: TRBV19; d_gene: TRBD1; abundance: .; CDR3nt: TGTGCCAGTACCCTGAGAACAGGGGTTGGTGGGGCCAACGTCCTGACTTTC; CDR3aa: CASTLRTGVGGANVLTF
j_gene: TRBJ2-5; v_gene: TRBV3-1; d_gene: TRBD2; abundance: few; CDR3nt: TGTGCCAGCAGCCAAGAGGGACTAGCTAAAGAGACCCAGTACTTC; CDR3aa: CASSQEGLAKETQYF
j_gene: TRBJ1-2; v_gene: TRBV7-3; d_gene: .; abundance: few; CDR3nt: TGTGCCAGCAGCCTTGGGGGGGGCTCCTATGGCTACACCTTC; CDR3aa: CASSLGGGSYGYTF
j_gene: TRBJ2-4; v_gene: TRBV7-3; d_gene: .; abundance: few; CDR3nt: TGTGCCAGCAGCCCCGGACCAGTCCCCAACATTCAGTACTTC; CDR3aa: CASSPGPVPNIQYF
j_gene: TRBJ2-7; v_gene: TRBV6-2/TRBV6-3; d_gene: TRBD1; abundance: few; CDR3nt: TGTGCCAGCAGTTTAGTGACAGGGGTTTCCTACGAGCAGTACTTC; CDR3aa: CASSLVTGVSYEQYF
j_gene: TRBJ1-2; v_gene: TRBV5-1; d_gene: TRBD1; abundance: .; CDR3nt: TGCGCCAGCAGCTTTGGGGGACAGGAGGTCGGCTACACCTTC; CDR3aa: CASSFGGQEVGYTF
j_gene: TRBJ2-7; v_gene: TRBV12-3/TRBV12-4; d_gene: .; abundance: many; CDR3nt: TGTGCCAGCAGCTTAGGGGCAGGGCCCTACGAGCAGTACTTC; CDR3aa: CASSLGAGPYEQYF
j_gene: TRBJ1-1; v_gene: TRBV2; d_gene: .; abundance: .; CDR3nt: TGTGCCAGCAGTGATTCAGCTTTGAACACTGAAGCTTTCTTT; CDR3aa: CASSDSALNTEAFF
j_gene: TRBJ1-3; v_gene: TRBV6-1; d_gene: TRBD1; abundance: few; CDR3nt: TGTGCCGGCAGGGACAGGCCCAACTCTGGAAACACCATATATTTT; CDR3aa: CAGRDRPNSGNTIYF
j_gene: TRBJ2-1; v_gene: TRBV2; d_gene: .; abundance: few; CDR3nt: TGTGCCAGCATAAGTGGGAATGAGCAGTTCTTC; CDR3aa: CASISGNEQFF
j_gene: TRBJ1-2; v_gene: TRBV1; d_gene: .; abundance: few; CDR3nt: TGCACCAGCAGCGGACGTCGCGGGCTTGACTATGGCTACACCTTC; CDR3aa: CTSSGRRGLDYGYTF
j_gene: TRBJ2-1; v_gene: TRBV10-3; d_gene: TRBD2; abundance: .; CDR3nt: TGTGCCATCAGTGGAGGGGGACTAGCGGGGGGGCTCGGTAACAATGAGCAGTTCTTC; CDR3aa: CAISGGGLAGGLGNNEQFF
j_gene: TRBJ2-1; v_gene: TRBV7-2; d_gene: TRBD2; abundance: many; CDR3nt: TGTGCCAGCACCCCCCGGGGTAGCGGGGGGGGACGCTATGAGCAGTTCTTC; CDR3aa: CASTPRGSGGGRYEQFF
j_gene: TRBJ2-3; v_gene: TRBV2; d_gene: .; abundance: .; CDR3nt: TGTGCCAGCAGCCGGGACCGAACCACAGATACGCAGTATTTT; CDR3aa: CASSRDRTTDTQYF
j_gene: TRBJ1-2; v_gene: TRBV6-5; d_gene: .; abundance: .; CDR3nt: TGTGCCAGCAGGGTGCGGGGACACAACTATGGCTACACCTTC; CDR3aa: CASRVRGHNYGYTF
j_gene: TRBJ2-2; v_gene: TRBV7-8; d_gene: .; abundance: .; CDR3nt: TGTGCCAGCGGCCCCGACGGGGGCCGGTACACCGGGGAGCTGTTTTTT; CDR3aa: CASGPDGGRYTGELFF
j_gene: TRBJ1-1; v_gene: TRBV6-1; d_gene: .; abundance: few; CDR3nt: TGTGCCAGCGGCTTAATCCTAGGGGGGCGGTACACTGAAGCTTTCTTT; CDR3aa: CASGLILGGRYTEAFF
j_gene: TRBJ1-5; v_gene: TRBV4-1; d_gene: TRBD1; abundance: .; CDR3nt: TGCGCCAGCAGCCAAGGTACAGGGGGAAGCAATCAGCCCCAGCATTTT; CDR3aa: CASSQGTGGSNQPQHF
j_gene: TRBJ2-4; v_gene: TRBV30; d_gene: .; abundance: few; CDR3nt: TGTGCCTGGATGTCTGCTAGAGCCAAAAACATTCAGTACTTC; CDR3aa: CAWMSARAKNIQYF
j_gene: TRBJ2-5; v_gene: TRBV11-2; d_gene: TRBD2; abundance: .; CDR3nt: TGTGCCAGCAGCTTTGGGGAGGGGCAAGAGACCCAGTACTTC; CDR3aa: CASSFGEGQETQYF
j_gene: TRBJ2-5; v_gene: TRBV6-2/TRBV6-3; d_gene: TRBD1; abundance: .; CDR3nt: TGTGCCAGCAGTTGGGGCAGGGGGCGGGGAGAGACCCAGTACTTC; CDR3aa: CASSWGRGRGETQYF
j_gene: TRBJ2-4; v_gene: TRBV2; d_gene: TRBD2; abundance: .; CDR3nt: TGTGCCAGCGCAGAGCGGGCGGGGGTAGCCAAAAACATTCAGTACTTC; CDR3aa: CASAERAGVAKNIQYF
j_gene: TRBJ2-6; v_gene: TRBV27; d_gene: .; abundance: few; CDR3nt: TGTGCCAGCAGTGTAGCGGGGACAGCAGGGGCCAACGTCCTGACTTTC; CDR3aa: CASSVAGTAGANVLTF
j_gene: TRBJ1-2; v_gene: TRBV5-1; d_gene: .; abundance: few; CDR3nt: TGCGCCAGCAGCCGATTCCGGGACGGATATGGCTACACCTTC; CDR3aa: CASSRFRDGYGYTF
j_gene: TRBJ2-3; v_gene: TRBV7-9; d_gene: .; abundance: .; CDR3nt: TGTGCCAGCAGCTTAGACTCCCCGGTACCCACAGATACGCAGTATTTT; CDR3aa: CASSLDSPVPTDTQYF
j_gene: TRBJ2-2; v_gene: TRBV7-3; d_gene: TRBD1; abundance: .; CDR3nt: TGTGCCAGCAGCCGTCAAGCCCCCAGGGGGCCCCTGATCACCGGGGAGCTGTTTTTT; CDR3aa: CASSRQAPRGPLITGELFF
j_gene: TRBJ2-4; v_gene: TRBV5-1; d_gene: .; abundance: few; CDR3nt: TGCGCCAGCAGCTTGGGTGGGATCACCTCGGGAGACATTCAGTACTTC; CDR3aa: CASSLGGITSGDIQYF
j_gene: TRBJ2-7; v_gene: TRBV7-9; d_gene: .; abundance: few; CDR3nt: TGTGCCAGCAGCCAAGCCTTGACAGGAACCTACGAGCAGTACTTC; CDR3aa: CASSQALTGTYEQYF
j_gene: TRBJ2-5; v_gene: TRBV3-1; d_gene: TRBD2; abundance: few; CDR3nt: TGTGCCAGCAGCCAATTCCTAGCGGGGCCGTACCAAGAGACCCAGTACTTC; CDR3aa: CASSQFLAGPYQETQYF
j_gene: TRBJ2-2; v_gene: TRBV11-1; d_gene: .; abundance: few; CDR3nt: TGTGCCAGCAGCGTTTGGAATTACACCGGGGAGCTGTTTTTT; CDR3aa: CASSVWNYTGELFF
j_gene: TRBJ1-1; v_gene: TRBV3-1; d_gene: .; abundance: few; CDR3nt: TGCGCCAGCAGCCCTCGTGACAGGAACACTGAAGCTTTCTTT; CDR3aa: CASSPRDRNTEAFF
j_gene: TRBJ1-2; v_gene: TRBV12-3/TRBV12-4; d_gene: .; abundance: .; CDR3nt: TGTGCCAGCAGACCCCGGGAGAACTATGGCTACACCTTC; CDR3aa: CASRPRENYGYTF
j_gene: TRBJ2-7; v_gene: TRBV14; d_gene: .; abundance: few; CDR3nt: TGTGCCAGCAGCTTACAGGCGAACTCCTACGAGCAGTACTTC; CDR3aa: CASSLQANSYEQYF
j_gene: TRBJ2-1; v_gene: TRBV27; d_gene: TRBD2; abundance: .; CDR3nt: TGTGCCAGCAGGAAATCGGGGGGGCGGCCCGTTGAGCAGTTCTTC; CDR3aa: CASRKSGGRPVEQFF